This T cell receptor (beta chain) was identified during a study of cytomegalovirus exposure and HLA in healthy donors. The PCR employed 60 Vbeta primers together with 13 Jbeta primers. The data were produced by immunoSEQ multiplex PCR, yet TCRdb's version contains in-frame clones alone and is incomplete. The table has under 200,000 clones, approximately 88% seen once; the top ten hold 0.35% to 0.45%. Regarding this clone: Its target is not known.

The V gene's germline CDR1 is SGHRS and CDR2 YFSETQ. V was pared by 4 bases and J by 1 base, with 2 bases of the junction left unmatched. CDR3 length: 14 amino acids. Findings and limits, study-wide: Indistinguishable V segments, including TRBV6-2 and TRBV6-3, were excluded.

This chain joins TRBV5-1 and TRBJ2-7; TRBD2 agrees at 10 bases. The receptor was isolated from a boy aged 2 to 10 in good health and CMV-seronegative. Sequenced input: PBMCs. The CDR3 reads CASSRTSGSYEQYF. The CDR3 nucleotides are TGCGCCAGCAGCCGGACTAGCGGTTCCTACGAGCAGTACTTC.